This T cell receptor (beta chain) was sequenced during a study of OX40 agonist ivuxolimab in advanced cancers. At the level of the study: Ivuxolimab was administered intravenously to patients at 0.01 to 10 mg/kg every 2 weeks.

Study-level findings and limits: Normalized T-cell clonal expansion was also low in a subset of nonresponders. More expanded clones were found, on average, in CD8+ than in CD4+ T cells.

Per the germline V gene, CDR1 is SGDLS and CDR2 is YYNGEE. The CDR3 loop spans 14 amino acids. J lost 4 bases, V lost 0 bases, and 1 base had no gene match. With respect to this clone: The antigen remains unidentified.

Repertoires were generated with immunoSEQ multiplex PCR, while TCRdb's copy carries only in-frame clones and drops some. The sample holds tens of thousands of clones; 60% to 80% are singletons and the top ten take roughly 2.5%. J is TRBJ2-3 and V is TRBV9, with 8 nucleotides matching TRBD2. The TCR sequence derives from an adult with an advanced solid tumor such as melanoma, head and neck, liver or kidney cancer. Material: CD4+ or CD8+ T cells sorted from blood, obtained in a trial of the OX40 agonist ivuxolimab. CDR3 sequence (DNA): TGTGCCAGCAGCGTAGGGGGACTAGCAGATACGCAGTATTTT. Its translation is CASSVGGLADTQYF.